Below, 19 T cell receptor beta chains from the same sample are listed, as sequenced in a study of cytomegalovirus exposure and HLA in healthy donors. Vbeta (60) and Jbeta (13) primers were used in the PCR. Profiling relied on immunoSEQ multiplex PCR, and the TCRdb table lists in-frame clones only, not all of them. This sample yields over 150,000 clones, of which 65% to 85% are seen a single time; 1.6% belongs to the top ten. The sample consisted of PBMCs. All receptors derive from a woman aged 18-30 years in good health and CMV-seronegative.

The chain has TRBV7-9 and TRBJ1-4; no clear D gene. This CDR3 contains 14 residues. Germline loops: CDR1 SEHNR, CDR2 FQNEAQ (reference sequence). The V and J ends lost 2 bases and 7 bases respectively, with 11 bases between them. DNA for the CDR3: TGTGCCAGCAGCTTACTAGGCACGGGTGAAAAACTGTTTTTT. This codes for CASSLLGTGEKLFF. Full variable domain (rest looked up from reference TRBV7-9 and TRBJ1-4): DTGVSQNPRHKITKRGQNVTFRCDPISEHNRLYWYRQTLGQGPEFLTYFQNEAQLEKSRLLSDRFSAERPKGSFSTLEIQRTEQGDSAMYLCASSLLGTGEKLFFGSGTQLSVL.

The gene calls are TRBV7-8 and TRBJ1-1; TRBD1 agrees at 9 bases. The CDR3 contains 19 residues. Looked up from germline, CDR1 is SGHVS and CDR2 is FQNEAQ. Trimming cost V 0 bases and J 5 bases; bases outside gene matches: 16. CDR3 in DNA: TGTGCCAGCAGCTTAGCGCGGGATTTTGGGTTTGACAGGGGGACTGAAGCTTTCTTT. It yields the protein CASSLARDFGFDRGTEAFF.

The chain carries TRBV5-1 and TRBJ2-7; 9 nucleotides align to TRBD1. Germline-derived CDR1 and CDR2 are SGHRS and YFSETQ. Trimming took 0 bases from V and 5 from J; bases not matched to a gene: 9. This CDR3 spans 16 amino acids. The CDR3 loop reads CASSLAGGQGRNEQYF. The CDR3 coding sequence is TGCGCCAGCAGCTTGGCAGGAGGACAGGGGAGGAACGAGCAGTACTTC.

The CDR3 protein is CAISVREGANEQFF. DNA of the CDR3: TGTGCCATCAGTGTGAGGGAGGGTGCCAATGAGCAGTTCTTC. This chain links TRBV10-3 with TRBJ2-1, with 7 nucleotides matching TRBD2. The V and J ends lost 4 bases and 6 bases, in that order; junction bases with no gene match: 6. The CDR3 spans 14 residues. CDR1 and CDR2 from the germline V gene are ENHRY and SYGVKD.

J is TRBJ2-1 and V is TRBV30; D is undetermined. Germline V lookup: CDR1 GTSNPN, CDR2 SVGIG (reference sequence). The CDR3 contains 12 residues. V shed 2 bases and J shed 7 bases, with 9 bases lying between them. The CDR3 protein is CAWSREWNEQFF. The CDR3 coding sequence is TGTGCCTGGAGTCGAGAGTGGAATGAGCAGTTCTTC.

The V gene is TRBV28, the J gene TRBJ1-1; D is perhaps TRBD1 (6 bases). The CDR3 length is 13 residues. Per germline, CDR1 MDHEN and CDR2 SYDVKM. V was cut by 5 bases and J by 0 bases, with 7 bases left in between. CDR3 loop: CASSNRVNTEAFF. CDR3 in DNA: TGTGCCAGCAGTAACAGGGTGAACACTGAAGCTTTCTTT.

This chain connects TRBV7-8 to TRBJ1-1; D is unclear. The CDR3 runs 14 residues. Germline loops: CDR1 SGHVS, CDR2 FQNEAQ. V lost 2 bases and J lost 0, with 7 bases in between. In nucleotides, the CDR3 is TGTGCCAGCAGCTTACCCGGGATGAACACTGAAGCTTTCTTT. Its translation: CASSLPGMNTEAFF.

The CDR3 loop is CASTPGGARSNYGYTF. The CDR3 bases are TGTGCCAGCACCCCTGGAGGGGCGCGATCTAACTATGGCTACACCTTC. The V gene is TRBV28, the J gene TRBJ1-2, with a possible D match to TRBD1 (5 bases). The V end was cut by 7 bases, the J end by 0 bases, with 18 bases between. The CDR3 is made up of 16 amino acids. The germline V gene has CDR1 MDHEN and CDR2 SYDVKM.

This rearrangement joins TRBV14 to TRBJ1-1, with D tentatively TRBD1 (5 bases). Germline CDR1 is SGHDN and CDR2 is FVKESK. The CDR3 is 13 residues long. V dropped 3 bases and J dropped 1 base, with 6 bases sitting between them. The CDR3, as DNA: TGTGCCAGCAGCCAGGGGGGGAACACTGAAGCTTTCTTT. Residues: CASSQGGNTEAFF.

The chain is built from TRBV7-3 and TRBJ2-1, with D unresolved. V was cut by 1 base and J by 7 bases, with 8 bases left in between. Germline CDR1 and CDR2: SGHTA and FQGTGA. The CDR3 is 13 residues long. The CDR3 nucleotides are TGTGCCAGCAGCTTAAGTCCCATTAATGAGCAGTTCTTC. Amino acids: CASSLSPINEQFF.

This rearrangement joins TRBV19 to TRBJ1-4; the D gene is possibly TRBD1 (6 bases). V lost 4 bases to trimming and J lost 5 bases, with 14 bases between them. The CDR3 is 15 amino acids. The V gene's germline CDR1 is LNHDA and CDR2 SQIVND (reference sequence). The CDR3 DNA follows: TGTGCCAGTAGTAGACGACAGGATAGAAATGAAAAACTGTTTTTT. Residues: CASSRRQDRNEKLFF.

In this sample, this clone turned up once. Compared with germline, one end of the junction differs, possibly owing to a read error. The chain has TRBV2 and TRBJ1-6; D not certain. Germline lookup yields CDR1 SNHLY and CDR2 FYNNEI. The CDR3 has 15 residues. This CDR3 reads CASSEVSAANSPLHF. The DNA of the CDR3 is TGTGCCAGTAGTGAAGTTAGCGCGGCGAATTCACCCCTCCACTTT.

The gene calls are TRBV27 and TRBJ1-1; D uncertain. Germline V gene sequence: CDR1 MNHEY, CDR2 SMNVEV (reference sequence). Between the trimmed V and J ends, which lost 3 bases and 0 bases, there was a span of 11 bases. The length of the CDR3 is 15 residues. CDR3 in DNA: TGTGCCAGCAGTTTTGGGCCAGCTATGAACACTGAAGCTTTCTTT. The encoded protein is CASSFGPAMNTEAFF.

This chain uses TRBV4-1 with TRBJ1-1; weak D call: TRBD1 (6 bases). V lost 0 bases and J 8 bases, leaving 16 bases between the germline ends. Germline V gives CDR1 MGHRA, CDR2 YSYEKL. The CDR3 contains 15 residues. The CDR3 sequence: CASSQERGPTGEAFF. In DNA, the CDR3 is TGCGCCAGCAGCCAAGAGAGGGGACCCACAGGGGAAGCTTTCTTT.

V gene TRBV7-2 combines with J gene TRBJ1-4; TRBD1 is a possible D gene (6 bases). The CDR3 sequence is 15 residues long. Between the trimmed V and J ends, which lost 5 bases and 7 bases, there was a span of 17 bases. CDR1 and CDR2 (germline): SGHTA, FQGNSA. DNA for the CDR3: TGTGCCAGCAGCCCGGGGGGCAGGGCAGTTGAAAAACTGTTTTTT. It specifies CASSPGGRAVEKLFF.

The rearrangement joins TRBV6-5 to TRBJ2-1, with 10 bases lining up with TRBD2. This CDR3 is 15 amino acids long. Per the germline V gene, CDR1 is MNHEY and CDR2 is SVGAGI. Unmatched junction bases numbered 9, after V lost 6 bases and J lost 7 bases. As DNA, the CDR3 is TGTGCCAGCAGCAAAAAGCGGGAGGGCCGTAATGAGCAGTTCTTC. It specifies CASSKKREGRNEQFF.

The chain couples TRBV4-1 to TRBJ1-5; unclear D gene. Germline CDR1 reads MGHRA; CDR2 reads YSYEKL. The CDR3 runs 13 residues. Between the trimmed V and J ends, which lost 1 base and 5 bases, there was a span of 6 bases. CDR3 in DNA: TGCGCCAGCAGCCAAGTCGTCGATCAGCCCCAGCATTTT. The encoded protein is CASSQVVDQPQHF.

V usage is TRBV28 and J usage is TRBJ1-5, with 7 bases identical to TRBD1. Germline-derived CDR1 and CDR2 are MDHEN and SYDVKM. Losses at the gene ends were 3 bases for V and 7 bases for J; bases not matched to a gene: 6. This CDR3 comprises 14 residues. Written as DNA, the CDR3 is TGTGCCAGCAGTTTCAGTACAGGGGAACAGCCCCAGCATTTT. Translating gives CASSFSTGEQPQHF.

V is TRBV7-3 and J is TRBJ1-6, with 7 bases aligning to TRBD1. The CDR3 covers 15 residues. Germline loops: CDR1 SGHTA, CDR2 FQGTGA. V was pared by 0 bases and J by 7 bases, with 3 bases of the junction left unmatched. CDR3 coding DNA: TGTGCCAGCAGCTTAACGGGGACAGCAAATTCACCCCTCCACTTT. This translates into CASSLTGTANSPLHF.